The 30 T cell receptor beta chains reported below all come from one sample, sequenced in a study of cytomegalovirus exposure and HLA in healthy donors. A multiplex PCR was run with 60 Vbeta primers and 13 Jbeta primers. The assay was immunoSEQ multiplex PCR, and TCRdb's table has in-frame clones only and misses some. The sample records 130,000 to 150,000 clones, less than 65% being singletons. Sequencing was performed on PBMCs. The receptors derive from a woman in her twenties or thirties in good health and CMV-seropositive.

The chain is built from TRBV7-9 and TRBJ2-3, with 11 positions matching TRBD2. This CDR3 comprises 15 residues. CDR1 is SEHNR, CDR2 FQNEAQ, per germline (reference sequence). V gave up 3 bases and J gave up 4 bases; unmatched junction bases: 3. CDR3 residues: CASSFTSGGPDTQYF. The CDR3 DNA reads as TGTGCCAGCAGCTTCACTAGCGGGGGACCAGATACGCAGTATTTT.

The chain has TRBV5-4 and TRBJ2-3; 11 bases match TRBD2. V shed 4 bases, J shed 4 bases, and the junction held 8 bases outside the gene matches. Germline values: CDR1 SGHNT, CDR2 YYREEE (reference sequence). The CDR3 loop spans 16 amino acids. DNA of the CDR3: TGTGCCAGCAGCGTACTGACTAGCGGGGATTCAGATACGCAGTATTTT. Protein product: CASSVLTSGDSDTQYF.

The chain employs TRBV5-1 and TRBJ2-5, with no clear D. The CDR3 consists of 14 residues. CDR1 SGHRS and CDR2 YFSETQ come from the germline V gene. V lost 0 bases and J lost 2, with 8 bases in between. CDR3 protein: CASSLVPFQETQYF. In DNA, the CDR3 is TGCGCCAGCAGCTTGGTCCCCTTTCAAGAGACCCAGTACTTC.

The sample holds a few counts of this clone. This chain uses TRBV2 with TRBJ1-1; the D gene is possibly TRBD1 (5 bases). CDR1 is SNHLY and CDR2 is FYNNEI in the germline V gene. Trimming took off 6 bases at V and 8 bases at J, with 10 bases between the two ends. CDR3 size: 11 residues. The CDR3 DNA is TGTGCCAGCAGCTTGACAGAAGAAGCTTTCTTT. This translates into CASSLTEEAFF.

The genes are TRBV15 and TRBJ2-1, with 10 nucleotides matching TRBD2. V dropped 3 bases and J dropped 3; count of bases not matched to a gene: 2. Germline V gives CDR1 LNHNV, CDR2 YYDKDF (reference sequence). CDR3 length: 15 amino acids. CDR3 protein: CATSSLAGDYNEQFF. CDR3 nucleotides: TGTGCCACCAGCAGCCTAGCGGGAGACTACAATGAGCAGTTCTTC. Full variable domain (rest looked up from reference TRBV15 and TRBJ2-1): DAMVIQNPRYQVTQFGKPVTLSCSQTLNHNVMYWYQQKSSQAPKLLFHYYDKDFNNEADTPDNFQSRRPNTSFCFLDIRSPGLGDTAMYLCATSSLAGDYNEQFFGPGTRLTVL.

This clone was picked up a small number of times. The sample holds other DNA sequences that translate to the same CDR3. This chain links TRBV28 with TRBJ2-5, with D tentatively TRBD2 (6 bases). The CDR3 sequence is 11 residues long. V was shortened by 3 bases and J by 9 bases, with 8 bases between the two germline ends. Germline V lookup: CDR1 MDHEN, CDR2 SYDVKM. CDR3 sequence reads: CASSLGLSQYF. The CDR3 coding sequence is TGTGCCAGCAGTTTGGGACTTTCCCAGTACTTC. Full variable domain (remainder filled in from reference TRBV28 and TRBJ2-5): DVKVTQSSRYLVKRTGEKVFLECVQDMDHENMFWYRQDPGLGLRLIYFSYDVKMKEKGDIPEGYSVSREKKERFSLILESASTNQTSMYLCASSLGLSQYFGPGTRLLVL.

The genes are TRBV28 and TRBJ2-7, with unresolved D. Germline V CDR1 and CDR2: MDHEN, SYDVKM. The length of the CDR3 is 13 residues. V was clipped by 8 bases and J by 7 bases, with 18 bases between them. CDR3 region: CASQPTGLWEQYF. CDR3 in DNA: TGTGCCAGCCAACCTACGGGTCTTTGGGAGCAGTACTTC.

The chain carries TRBV18 and TRBJ1-2; TRBD1 matches at 7 bases. The CDR3 is made up of 13 amino acids. Germline V gene data show CDR1 as KGHSH and CDR2 as LQKENI. Trimming removed 8 bases from V and 6 bases from J; junction bases left unmatched: 9. The CDR3 reads CASPRDREDGYTF. CDR3 sequence (DNA): TGTGCCAGCCCCCGTGACAGGGAAGATGGCTACACCTTC.

This clone was found once. The V gene is TRBV5-1, the J gene TRBJ1-1, with 7 bases lining up with TRBD1. The V segment lost 3 bases and the J segment 1 base; nucleotides outside the gene matches: 6. Looked up from germline, CDR1 is SGHRS and CDR2 is YFSETQ. This CDR3 has 15 amino acids. Written as DNA, the CDR3 is TGCGCCAGCAGCTCAGCATGGACAGGGAACACTGAAGCTTTCTTT. Encoded protein: CASSSAWTGNTEAFF.

V is TRBV19 and J is TRBJ1-2, with 10 positions matching TRBD1. This CDR3 has 13 residues. With 8 bases clipped from V and 5 bases from J, the junction kept 5 bases outside the gene matches. CDR1 is LNHDA, CDR2 SQIVND, per germline (reference sequence). In nucleotides, the CDR3 is TGTGCCAGTGAAAGACAGGGGGCTTATGGCTACACCTTC. Amino acids: CASERQGAYGYTF.

V is TRBV15 and J is TRBJ1-2; D call uncertain. This CDR3 region has 14 residues. Trimming shortened V by 1 base and J by 2 bases, and 8 bases separated the two germline ends. CDR1 and CDR2 from the germline V gene are LNHNV and YYDKDF (reference sequence). The CDR3 spells CATSRGSVNYGYTF. In DNA, the CDR3 is TGTGCCACCAGCAGAGGTAGCGTAAACTATGGCTACACCTTC.

This clone appeared once. The chain has TRBV6-6 and TRBJ2-7; D gene ambiguous. This CDR3 is 12 amino acids long. Germline CDR1 and CDR2: MNHNY and SVGAGI (reference sequence). V was shortened by 2 bases and J by 3 bases, with 5 bases between the two germline ends. For the CDR3, the DNA is TGTGCCAGCAGTTACGGGCGCTACGAGCAGTACTTC. Translated, it gives CASSYGRYEQYF.

This chain uses TRBV20-1 with TRBJ1-3; D is unresolved. Trimming took off 3 bases at V and 2 bases at J, with 2 bases between the two ends. Germline assignment: CDR1 DFQATT and CDR2 SNEGSKA (reference sequence). This CDR3 contains 11 residues. This CDR3 is CSASAGNTIYF. In DNA, the CDR3 is TGCAGTGCTAGCGCTGGAAACACCATATATTTT.

This clone has only a few counts. The chain uses TRBV5-6 and TRBJ2-1; 7 nucleotides line up with TRBD1. The CDR3 has 12 residues. J was trimmed by 10 bases and V by 5 bases; bases with no gene match: 6. In germline, CDR1 is SGHDT, CDR2 YYEEEE. The CDR3 nucleotides read TGTGCCAGCAGTTTGCTGACAGGGGAGCAGTTCTTC. This translates into CASSLLTGEQFF.

The rearrangement joins TRBV4-1 to TRBJ2-1; D perhaps matches TRBD2 (5 bases). Germline V gives CDR1 MGHRA, CDR2 YSYEKL. This CDR3 contains 14 residues. V lost 1 base to trimming and J lost 6 bases, with 10 bases between them. The CDR3 loop is CASSQAPAGNEQFF. CDR3 DNA sequence: TGCGCCAGCAGCCAAGCACCCGCGGGCAATGAGCAGTTCTTC.

The chain employs TRBV5-1 and TRBJ2-5; TRBD2 aligns across 9 bases. There are 17 residues in the CDR3. V shed 3 bases and J 5 bases; nucleotides not matched to a gene: 14. Per germline, CDR1 SGHRS and CDR2 YFSETQ. The CDR3 protein is CASSWGNRSGSGETQYF. In nucleotides, the CDR3 is TGCGCCAGCAGCTGGGGAAATCGTAGCGGGAGCGGCGAGACCCAGTACTTC.

This clone was picked up one time. The gene calls are TRBV19 and TRBJ2-1; the D is unclear. Germline loops: CDR1 LNHDA, CDR2 SQIVND (reference sequence). The V end lost 7 bases, the J end lost 0 bases, and 4 bases lay between the germline ends. The length of the CDR3 is 12 residues. The CDR3 here is CASKSSYNEQFF. The DNA for the CDR3 is TGTGCCAGTAAGAGCTCCTACAATGAGCAGTTCTTC.

The gene calls are TRBV6-1 and TRBJ1-6; D remains ambiguous. CDR3 length: 14 amino acids. V was shortened by 11 bases and J by 1 base, with 12 bases between the two germline ends. Looked up from germline, CDR1 is MNHNS and CDR2 is SASEGT. The CDR3 is CAVARESYNSPLHF. The CDR3 bases are TGTGCCGTCGCTCGAGAGTCCTATAATTCACCCCTCCACTTT.

CDR3: CASSEFRDSEFYGYTF. CDR3 DNA: TGTGCCAGCAGTGAATTCCGGGACTCTGAATTCTATGGCTACACCTTC. The chain employs TRBV6-1 and TRBJ1-2; D may be TRBD1 (5 bases). The germline V and J ends were trimmed by 2 bases and 4 bases, with 17 bases remaining between them. Per the germline V gene, CDR1 is MNHNS and CDR2 is SASEGT. CDR3 length: 16 amino acids.

The V call is TRBV20-1, the J call TRBJ2-7; a possible D gene is TRBD2 (6 bases). The CDR3 has 11 residues. Germline V gene data show CDR1 as DFQATT and CDR2 as SNEGSKA (reference sequence). V lost 3 bases to trimming and J lost 4 bases, with 7 bases between them. This CDR3 reads CSARGGYEQYF. The CDR3 DNA is TGCAGTGCTAGGGGAGGTTACGAGCAGTACTTC.

The chain employs TRBV5-1 and TRBJ1-1; no reliable D call. The CDR3 extends over 14 amino acids. From germline, CDR1 is SGHRS and CDR2 YFSETQ. V shed 0 bases and J shed 4 bases, with 10 bases lying between them. CDR3 sequence reads: CASSLEAGSTEAFF. The CDR3, as DNA: TGCGCCAGCAGCTTGGAGGCGGGGAGCACTGAAGCTTTCTTT.

The J gene is TRBJ2-7, the V gene TRBV10-3, with 12 bases that match TRBD2. Germline CDR1 reads ENHRY; CDR2 reads SYGVKD. The CDR3 has 15 amino acids. With 1 base clipped from V and 4 bases from J, the junction kept 2 bases outside the gene matches. CDR3 coding DNA: TGTGCCATCAGTGAGTGGACTAGCGGGAATTACGAGCAGTACTTC. This translates into CAISEWTSGNYEQYF.

The chain joins TRBV28 to TRBJ2-1; the match to TRBD2 covers 9 bases. V dropped 8 bases and J dropped 6; count of bases not matched to a gene: 14. From germline, CDR1 is MDHEN and CDR2 SYDVKM. The CDR3 contains 16 residues. The CDR3, as DNA: TGTGCCAGCGCCCGATGGCGGGGGGGCCATGTCAATGAGCAGTTCTTC. This gives the protein CASARWRGGHVNEQFF.

The chain joins TRBV7-9 to TRBJ2-5; D uncertain. This CDR3 has 11 amino acids. V was shortened by 5 bases and J by 3 bases, with 4 bases between the two germline ends. The germline gives CDR1 SEHNR, CDR2 FQNEAQ (reference sequence). The CDR3 region has the DNA TGTGCCAGCAGCGTCGAAGAGACCCAGTACTTC. Translated, it gives CASSVEETQYF.

The V gene is TRBV7-8, the J gene TRBJ2-5; possible D gene TRBD1, 6 bases. The V end lost 0 bases, the J end lost 5 bases, and 7 bases lay between the germline ends. The CDR3 contains 13 residues. The germline V gene encodes CDR1 SGHVS and CDR2 FQNEAQ. The CDR3: CASSLAGAETQYF. For the CDR3, the DNA is TGTGCCAGCAGCTTAGCGGGGGCGGAGACCCAGTACTTC.

This clone was detected only a few times. This sequence joins TRBV5-1 and TRBJ1-4; D perhaps matches TRBD1 (5 bases). CDR1 is SGHRS, CDR2 YFSETQ, per germline. V was pared by 5 bases and J by 0 bases, with 8 bases between. This CDR3 is 14 amino acids long. DNA for the CDR3: TGCGCCAGCAGGGCACAGGCAACTAATGAAAAACTGTTTTTT. Protein product: CASRAQATNEKLFF.

V usage is TRBV11-2 and J usage is TRBJ1-1, with TRBD1 as a possible D gene (5 bases). V shed 5 bases and J shed 11 bases, with 18 bases lying between them. CDR1 and CDR2 from the germline V gene are SGHAT and FQNNGV. This CDR3 has 13 amino acids. Here the CDR3 reads CASSPGPGVSAFF. In DNA form, the CDR3 reads TGTGCCAGCAGCCCGGGACCGGGAGTTAGTGCTTTCTTT.

The chain carries TRBV19 and TRBJ2-7, with D perhaps TRBD2 (5 bases). This CDR3 contains 14 residues. CDR1 and CDR2 from the germline V gene are LNHDA and SQIVND (reference sequence). V gave up 5 bases and J gave up 3 bases, with 14 bases separating them. CDR3 protein: CASSPGLGGYEQYF. Written as DNA, the CDR3 is TGTGCCAGTAGTCCCGGCCTTGGAGGCTACGAGCAGTACTTC.

This clone was detected a few times. The rearrangement uses TRBV5-4 and TRBJ1-1; no definite D call. The CDR3 is made up of 16 amino acids. The germline V gene encodes CDR1 SGHNT and CDR2 YYREEE (reference sequence). The ends were cut back, 0 bases at V and 2 bases at J, with 14 bases in the middle. The DNA of the CDR3 is TGTGCCAGCAGCTTGGCCAGTCGTTCAGGAAACACTGAAGCTTTCTTT. This sequence encodes CASSLASRSGNTEAFF.

CDR3 bases: TGCGCCAGCATGTGGACAGGGGTCACCTACGAGCAGTACTTC. Residues: CASMWTGVTYEQYF. The chain couples TRBV10-1 to TRBJ2-7, with 9 bases that match TRBD1. There are 14 residues in the CDR3. V was clipped by 7 bases and J by 2 bases; unmatched bases: 6. The germline CDR1 and CDR2 sequences are WNHNN and SYGVQD (reference sequence).